This T cell receptor (beta chain) stems from a study of post-analysis software for immune sequencing data. Every TCR beta cDNA library bore unique molecular identifiers. TCRdb independently ran MiXCR on the PCR reads; one entry per CDR3 protein. The sample includes approximately 730,000 distinct CDR3 sequences, roughly 27% of them seen just once. Study-level results: Patients had higher frequencies than controls of five TRBV segments, including TRBV5-6, TRBV5-1 and TRBV20-1.

Germline CDR1 MNHEY, CDR2 SVGAGI. V was trimmed by 4 bases and J by 8 bases, leaving 14 bases between them. This CDR3 has 13 residues. This clonotype has more than one count but fewer than ten. Its antigen is not identified. The sequencing input was blood. This chain connects TRBV6-5 to TRBJ1-2, with D possibly matching TRBD1 (6 bases). The sequence was obtained from a girl aged 10-17 years with multiple sclerosis. The CDR3 reads CASSSAPGGGYTF. The CDR3 bases are TGTGCCAGCAGTTCCGCCCCGGGGGGCGGCTACACCTTC.